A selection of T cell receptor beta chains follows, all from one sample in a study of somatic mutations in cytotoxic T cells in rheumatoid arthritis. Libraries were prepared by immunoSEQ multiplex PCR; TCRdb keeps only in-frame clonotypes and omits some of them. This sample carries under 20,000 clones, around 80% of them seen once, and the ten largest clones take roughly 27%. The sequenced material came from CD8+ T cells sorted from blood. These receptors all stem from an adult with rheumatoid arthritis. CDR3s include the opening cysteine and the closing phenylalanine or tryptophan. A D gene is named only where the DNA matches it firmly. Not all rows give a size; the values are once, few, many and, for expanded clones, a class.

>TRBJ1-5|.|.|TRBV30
TGTGCCTGGAGTGTAGGCGGTAGCAATCAGCCCCAGCATTTT
CAWSVGGSNQPQHF
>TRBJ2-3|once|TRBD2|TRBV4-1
TGCGCCAGCAGCCGTGGGTACAGCGGGAGTTCTACAGATACGCAGTATTTT
CASSRGYSGSSTDTQYF
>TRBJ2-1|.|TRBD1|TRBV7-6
TGTGCCAGCAGCTCAACCGGGACAGTGACCCCATTGCAGTTCTTC
CASSSTGTVTPLQFF
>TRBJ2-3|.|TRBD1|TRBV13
TGTGCCAGCAGCTCGGGACAGACTTTCACAGATACGCAGTATTTT
CASSSGQTFTDTQYF
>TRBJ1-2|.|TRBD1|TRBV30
TGTGCCTGGCGTCCGGACAGGGGAGACTTGGACTATGGCTACACCTTC
CAWRPDRGDLDYGYTF
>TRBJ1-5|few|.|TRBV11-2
TGTGCCAGCAGCTTAATGGAGGTTTTTCAGCCCCAGCATTTT
CASSLMEVFQPQHF
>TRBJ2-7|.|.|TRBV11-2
TGTGCCAGCAGCACGGCGTCCTACGAGCAGTACTTC
CASSTASYEQYF
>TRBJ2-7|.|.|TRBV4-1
TGCGCCAGCAGCCAAATAGGGCGAGACTACGAGCAGTACTTC
CASSQIGRDYEQYF
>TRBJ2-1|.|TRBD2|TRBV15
TGTGCCACCAGCAGAGACACGAGCGGGGAAGGCAATGAGCAGTTCTTC
CATSRDTSGEGNEQFF
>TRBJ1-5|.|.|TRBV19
TGTGCCAGTGCACAGGAGGGGTGGGGGCAGCCCCAGCATTTT
CASAQEGWGQPQHF
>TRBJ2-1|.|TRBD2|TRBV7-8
TGTGCCAGCAGCTTAGGAGAGCGGGAGTGGTACAATGAGCAGTTCTTC
CASSLGEREWYNEQFF
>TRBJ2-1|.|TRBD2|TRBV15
TGTGCCACCAGCCCAGATAGCGGGGCCCACAATGAGCAGTTCTTC
CATSPDSGAHNEQFF
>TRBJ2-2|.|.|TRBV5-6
TGTGCCAGCAGTGCAGGGAGTACCGGGGAGCTGTTTTTT
CASSAGSTGELFF
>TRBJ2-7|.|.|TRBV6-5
TGTGCCAGCAGTTCTTATCAGGGCGTTCCCTACGAGCAGTACTTC
CASSSYQGVPYEQYF
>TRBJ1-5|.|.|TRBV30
TGTGCCTGGAGTAGTCAGGGTACACCCCAGCATTTT
CAWSSQGTPQHF
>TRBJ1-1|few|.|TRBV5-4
TGTGCCAGCAGCTACTCCGGACAGTCTGAAGCTTTCTTT
CASSYSGQSEAFF
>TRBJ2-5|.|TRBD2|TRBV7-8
TGTGCCAGCAGCTCCTTGCTAGCGGGATCCCAAGAGACCCAGTACTTC
CASSSLLAGSQETQYF
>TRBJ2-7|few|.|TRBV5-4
TGTGCCAGCAGCTTCAGGGAGACCTACGAGCAGTACTTC
CASSFRETYEQYF
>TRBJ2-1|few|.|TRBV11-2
TGTGCCAGCAGCTTTTCACGGGAGCAGTTCTTC
CASSFSREQFF
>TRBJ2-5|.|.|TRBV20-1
TGCAGTGCTAGAGACCAAGGGACTCCTTACTTC
CSARDQGTPYF
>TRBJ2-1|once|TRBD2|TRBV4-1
TGCGCCAGCAGCCCGTCACTCGCGGGAGGTTATGAGCAGTTCTTC
CASSPSLAGGYEQFF
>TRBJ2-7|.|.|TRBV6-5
TGTGCCAGCACCAACTTCTACGAGCAGTACTTC
CASTNFYEQYF
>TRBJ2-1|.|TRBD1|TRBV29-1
TGCAGCGTGTCCGGGACAGGCAAGGAATATGGGCAGTTCTTC
CSVSGTGKEYGQFF
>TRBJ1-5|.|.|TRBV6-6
TGTGCCAGCAGTTACCGGGACAGCAATCAGCCCCAGCATTTT
CASSYRDSNQPQHF
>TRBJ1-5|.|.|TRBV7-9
TGTGCCAGCAGCTTAGCTGGCAGACATCAGCCCCAGCATTTT
CASSLAGRHQPQHF
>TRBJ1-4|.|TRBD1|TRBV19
TGTGCCAGTAGTCCAGAACAGGGGGGAAATGAAAAACTGTTTTTT
CASSPEQGGNEKLFF
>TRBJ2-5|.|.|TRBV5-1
TGCGCCAGCAGCCCGGGTTCCAGCGGCCAAGAGACCCAGTACTTC
CASSPGSSGQETQYF
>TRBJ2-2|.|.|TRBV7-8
TGTGCCAGCAGCTTAGACTCCAGTTACACACCCGGGGAGCTGTTTTTT
CASSLDSSYTPGELFF
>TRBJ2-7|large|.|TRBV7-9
TGTGCCAGCAGCTTGGAGGGGTCGACCTCCTACGAGCAGTACTTC
CASSLEGSTSYEQYF
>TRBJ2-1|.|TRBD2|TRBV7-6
TGTGCCAGCAGCCCAGAAAGCGGGATGGGCAATGAGCAGTTCTTC
CASSPESGMGNEQFF
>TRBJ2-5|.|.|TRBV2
TGTGCCAGCGACAGGAGAATACAAGAGACCCAGTACTTC
CASDRRIQETQYF
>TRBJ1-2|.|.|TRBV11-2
TGTGCCAGCAGCTCGAAGAATCCGCACCTCTATGGCTACACCTTC
CASSSKNPHLYGYTF
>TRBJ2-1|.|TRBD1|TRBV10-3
TGTGCCATCGGCCGGGACAGGGATTACAATGAGCAGTTCTTC
CAIGRDRDYNEQFF
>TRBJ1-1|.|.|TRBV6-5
TGTGCCAGCAGTTACGGTCGGAACACTGAAGCTTTCTTT
CASSYGRNTEAFF
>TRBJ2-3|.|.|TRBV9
TGTGCCAGCAGCGTAGGGTCCGGGGGCCCCACAGATACGCAGTATTTT
CASSVGSGGPTDTQYF